The present entry profiles one T cell receptor (beta chain) with its context. Its target is unknown. The record originates from a study of shared clonotypes between healthy human individuals. Study-level points and caveats: Clonotype sharing among donors was expected to depend on sequencing depth. Few donors limited the genetic and exposure-history diversity represented.

In germline, CDR1 is KGHSH, CDR2 LQKENI. V dropped 4 bases and J dropped 4 bases, with 9 bases sitting between them. The CDR3 covers 13 residues. Every subset had its genomic DNA shared out evenly among several immunoSEQ plates. Data came from immunoSEQ multiplex PCR; TCRdb stores just in-frame clones and leaves some out. Of roughly 2.5 million clones in the sample, approximately 90% were seen once. The sequenced sample consisted of naive CD4+ T cells sorted from blood. Regarding subset: CD45RA+ positively selected. The V call is TRBV18, the J call TRBJ2-3; a possible D gene is TRBD1 (6 bases). The receptor was derived from a young man in good health. The CDR3 here is CASSLGGSDTQYF. The CDR3 DNA reads TGTGCCAGCTCACTAGGGGGTTCAGATACGCAGTATTTT.